This T cell receptor (beta chain) was captured in a study of CD8 T cells in Susac syndrome. With random hexamers, reverse transcription was performed on about 0.5 to 1 ug of RNA. By means of immunoSEQ multiplex PCR, TCR beta CDR3 spanning 54 Vbeta and 13 Jbeta underwent amplification. Each CDR3 protein is one row after TCRdb ran MiXCR on the immunoSEQ multiplex PCR reads. The sample lists 250,000 to 350,000 distinct CDR3 sequences; approximately 84% were seen once. Broader study findings: As the study acknowledged, the number of individuals who were part of its TCR sequencing and HLA analysis was relatively small.

This CDR3 contains 11 residues. Between the trimmed V and J ends, which lost 8 bases and 6 bases, there was a span of 7 bases. Sequencing targeted TCR beta in blood CD8+ and CD4+ T cells. The multiple sclerosis controls, all treatment-naive patients, had relapsing-remitting disease that was stable or active. Points on this clonotype: Antigen: not known.

Specimen: CD8+ T cells from PBMCs. The rearrangement joins TRBV12-3 or TRBV12-4 to TRBJ2-2; D is undetermined. The sequence came from a human donor with multiple sclerosis. The CDR3 coding sequence is TGTGCCAGCCCAGTCCCCGGGGAGCTGTTTTTT. Its translation: CASPVPGELFF.